The 27 T cell receptor beta chains below were found in one sample sequenced in a study of radiation and T cells in renal cell carcinoma. As for time point: blood 2 weeks post-SBRT. Specified treatment: 15 Gy SBRT to primary tumor, nephrectomy 4 weeks later. This table comes from immunoSEQ multiplex PCR, and its TCRdb copy is limited to in-frame clones, with some not included. There are 120,000 or so clones in the sample; 75% to 85% occur only once, and over 1.5% lies in the top ten. Here the sequenced sample was blood, taken from a patient whose treatment included radiotherapy and nephrectomy. All receptors come from a woman aged 60-75 years with renal cell carcinoma.

This chain connects TRBV6-5 to TRBJ2-5, with D perhaps matching TRBD2 (5 bases). There are 14 residues in the CDR3. V was clipped by 6 bases and J by 5 bases, with 16 bases between them. Germline V gene lookup returns CDR1 MNHEY and CDR2 SVGAGI. CDR3 nucleotide sequence: TGTGCCAGCAGATCCACGTGGGGAGTGGAGACCCAGTACTTC. It encodes CASRSTWGVETQYF.

The chain carries TRBV6-5 and TRBJ2-6; 8 bases are shared with TRBD1. This CDR3 contains 15 residues. Germline-derived CDR1 and CDR2 are MNHEY and SVGAGI. Trimming at V came to 6 bases and at J to 2 bases, leaving 3 bases not matched to a gene. The CDR3 loop is CASRQTGAGANVLTF. The CDR3, as DNA: TGTGCCAGCAGGCAGACAGGGGCTGGGGCCAACGTCCTGACTTTC.

This clone was seen only a few times. The genes are TRBV30 and TRBJ1-1; D not resolved. CDR1 and CDR2 (germline): GTSNPN, SVGIG (reference sequence). The germline V and J ends were trimmed by 3 bases and 3 bases, with 11 bases remaining between them. This CDR3 contains 13 residues. CDR3 sequence: CAWSPERDTEAFF. The CDR3 region has the DNA TGTGCCTGGAGCCCTGAGCGGGACACTGAAGCTTTCTTT.

The chain couples TRBV6-6 to TRBJ1-3, with 7 bases lining up with TRBD1. Per germline, CDR1 MNHNY and CDR2 SVGAGI (reference sequence). CDR3 length: 15 amino acids. Trimming cost V 6 bases and J 0 bases; bases outside gene matches: 5. The CDR3 nucleotides are TGTGCCAGCAGCCTAACAGGGGCCTCTGGAAACACCATATATTTT. As protein: CASSLTGASGNTIYF.

CDR3 in DNA: TGTGCCAGCAGACGACTGGCCGCCACTAACACCGGGGAGCTGTTTTTT. Protein: CASRRLAATNTGELFF. This chain uses TRBV2 with TRBJ2-2; unclear D gene. V lost 6 bases, J lost 2 bases, and 16 bases lay in between. CDR3 size: 16 residues. Germline assignment: CDR1 SNHLY and CDR2 FYNNEI.

The chain couples TRBV6-1 to TRBJ2-3; D is unresolved. The ends were cut back, 1 base at V and 2 bases at J, with 10 bases in the middle. The CDR3 covers 15 residues. Germline-derived CDR1 and CDR2 are MNHNS and SASEGT. The CDR3 here is CASSEGRSHTDTQYF. CDR3 DNA: TGTGCCAGCAGTGAAGGTAGGTCCCACACAGATACGCAGTATTTT.

V gene TRBV27 combines with J gene TRBJ2-1, with TRBD2 as a possible D gene (6 bases). The germline CDR1 and CDR2 sequences are MNHEY and SMNVEV (reference sequence). CDR3 length: 18 amino acids. V was pared by 7 bases and J by 2 bases, with 24 bases between. The CDR3 nucleotides are TGTGCCAGCACCGGGACTGGGAACTCCCGGCCGCCCTACAATGAGCAGTTCTTC. Protein product: CASTGTGNSRPPYNEQFF.

This clone was picked up one time. As DNA, the CDR3 is TGTGCCAGCAGCTTTAGCGGGACTGAGCAGTACTTC. Its translation: CASSFSGTEQYF. The gene calls are TRBV9 and TRBJ2-7, with TRBD2 matching 8 bases. With 4 bases clipped from V and 7 bases from J, the junction kept 4 bases outside the gene matches. The CDR3 consists of 12 residues. Germline V CDR1 and CDR2: SGDLS, YYNGEE.

The chain links TRBV5-1 to TRBJ1-1; D is ambiguous. This CDR3 is built from 13 residues. Germline CDR1 reads SGHRS; CDR2 reads YFSETQ. The V end lost 3 bases, the J end lost 1 base, and 7 bases lay between the germline ends. The CDR3 DNA is TGCGCCAGCAGCTCTCCAGGGAACACTGAAGCTTTCTTT. It is translated as CASSSPGNTEAFF.

This clone has a single count. V is TRBV28 and J is TRBJ2-7, with 10 bases identical to TRBD1. The germline gives CDR1 MDHEN, CDR2 SYDVKM. The CDR3 is 14 amino acids. V lost 4 bases and J lost 9; bases outside the gene matches: 9. CDR3 region: CASSSGTGVERQYF. In DNA form, the CDR3 reads TGTGCCAGCAGTTCCGGGACAGGGGTGGAGCGGCAGTACTTC.

This chain connects TRBV28 to TRBJ1-2; maybe TRBD1 (5 bases). Germline assignment: CDR1 MDHEN and CDR2 SYDVKM. The CDR3 contains 16 residues. The V and J ends lost 4 bases and 2 bases respectively, with 17 bases between them. The chain's CDR3 is CASSSPPRAANYGYTF. The CDR3 coding sequence is TGTGCCAGCAGTTCCCCCCCCAGGGCAGCCAACTATGGCTACACCTTC.

V usage is TRBV5-1 and J usage is TRBJ2-7, with a possible D match to TRBD2 (5 bases). The germline V and J ends were trimmed by 1 base and 6 bases, with 14 bases remaining between them. Germline CDR1 SGHRS, CDR2 YFSETQ. The CDR3 is 14 residues long. The CDR3: CASSLRADRGEQYF. The CDR3 nucleotides read TGCGCCAGCAGCTTGAGGGCGGACCGGGGCGAGCAGTACTTC. The variable domain in full, completed from reference TRBV5-1 and TRBJ2-7, reads KAGVTQTPRYLIKTRGQQVTLSCSPISGHRSVSWYQQTPGQGLQFLFEYFSETQRNKGNFPGRFSGRQFSNSRSEMNVSTLELGDSALYLCASSLRADRGEQYFGPGTRLTVT.

The CDR3 protein is CASSLIGGREKYYQETQYF. In nucleotides, the CDR3 is TGTGCCAGCAGTTTAATCGGGGGGCGGGAGAAATACTACCAAGAGACCCAGTACTTC. The chain is built from TRBV28 and TRBJ2-5, with a possible D match to TRBD2 (7 bases). The CDR3 sequence is 19 residues long. CDR1 is MDHEN and CDR2 is SYDVKM in the germline V gene. V lost 2 bases and J lost 0, with 22 bases in between.

The V call is TRBV28, the J call TRBJ1-5, with D unclear. With 5 bases removed from V and 5 bases from J, the gap between germline ends came to 19 bases. CDR3 length: 16 amino acids. CDR1 is MDHEN, CDR2 SYDVKM, per germline. This CDR3 is CASSPRPTLEYQPQHF. The CDR3 DNA follows: TGTGCCAGCAGTCCCCGCCCCACGTTAGAGTATCAGCCCCAGCATTTT.

The chain is built from TRBV29-1 and TRBJ1-2; D unclear. V was pared by 1 base and J by 4 bases, with 4 bases between. The germline gives CDR1 SQVTM, CDR2 ANQGSEA. This CDR3 has 11 amino acids. The DNA for the CDR3 is TGCAGCGTTGAAGGGGCCTATGGCTACACCTTC. Protein product: CSVEGAYGYTF.

A note on this clone: In this CDR3 the conserved last residue, phenylalanine or tryptophan, is missing, so a read error is likely. The chain recombines TRBV5-4 with TRBJ1-2, with 7 bases identical to TRBD1. Losses at the gene ends were 4 bases for V and 4 bases for J; bases not matched to a gene: 7. Germline lookup yields CDR1 SGHNT and CDR2 YYREEE (reference sequence). The CDR3 is 14 amino acids. CDR3 sequence: CASSLTGVGYGYTL. CDR3 in DNA: TGTGCCAGCAGCCTAACAGGGGTGGGCTATGGCTACACCCTC.

The CDR3 loop is CASSSTGEARTGELFF. CDR3 sequence (DNA): TGTGCCAGCAGCTCAACAGGGGAGGCGCGCACCGGGGAGCTGTTTTTT. J is TRBJ2-2 and V is TRBV13; possibly TRBD1 for D (7 bases). The CDR3 extends over 16 amino acids. CDR1 and CDR2 (germline): PRHDT, FYEKMQ (reference sequence). Trimming shortened V by 4 bases and J by 4 bases, and 16 bases separated the two germline ends.

This clone showed up just a few times. The rearrangement links TRBV5-1 to TRBJ1-1, with a weak D call TRBD1 (6 bases). In germline, CDR1 is SGHRS, CDR2 YFSETQ. The CDR3 totals 15 residues. Deletions cut 4 bases from V and 5 bases from J, with 18 bases between. CDR3 in DNA: TGCGCCAGCAGCCCGCCGGGGGGGGCTGGGACTGAAGCTTTCTTT. Its protein product is CASSPPGGAGTEAFF.

The CDR3: CASSPYGWTGSGNQPQHF. In DNA form, the CDR3 reads TGTGCCAGCTCACCGTACGGATGGACAGGGTCAGGCAATCAGCCCCAGCATTTT. The rearrangement joins TRBV18 to TRBJ1-5, with 8 bases matching TRBD1. V shed 3 bases, J shed 2 bases, and the junction held 12 bases outside the gene matches. The CDR3 loop spans 18 amino acids. Germline V gene sequence: CDR1 KGHSH, CDR2 LQKENI.

V is TRBV6-4 and J is TRBJ1-5, with unresolved D. CDR3 length: 11 residues. Trimming took off 7 bases at V and 6 bases at J, with 7 bases between the two ends. Germline V gives CDR1 MRHNA, CDR2 SNTAGT. The CDR3 is CASTQAQPQHF. DNA of the CDR3: TGTGCCAGCACGCAGGCTCAGCCCCAGCATTTT.

The chain joins TRBV30 to TRBJ1-5; tentative D call: TRBD1 (6 bases). V lost 5 bases and J lost 2, with 13 bases in between. The CDR3 is 14 residues long. Per the germline V gene, CDR1 is GTSNPN and CDR2 is SVGIG (reference sequence). The CDR3 sequence: CAWSPAGGNQPQHF. DNA of the CDR3: TGTGCCTGGTCCCCGGCAGGGGGCAATCAGCCCCAGCATTTT.

This chain links TRBV5-1 with TRBJ2-5; D is tentatively TRBD1 or TRBD2 (5 bases each). The J call may be wrong; the DNA end is better matched by TRBJ2-7. There are 16 residues in the CDR3. Germline CDR1 and CDR2: SGHRS and YFSETQ. CDR3 sequence (DNA): TGCGCCAGCAGCTTGGGGGAATCGGGACCGCGGCACGAGCAGTACTTC. It translates to CASSLGESGPRHEQYF.

This rearrangement joins TRBV19 to TRBJ1-5, with a possible D match to TRBD1 (5 bases). The V and J ends lost 5 bases and 5 bases respectively, with 10 bases between them. CDR1 is LNHDA, CDR2 SQIVND, per germline (reference sequence). The CDR3 spans 13 residues. CDR3 sequence reads: CASSRDGDQPQHF. CDR3 in DNA: TGTGCCAGTAGTCGGGACGGGGATCAGCCCCAGCATTTT.

This clone was detected a few times. This chain links TRBV11-2 with TRBJ2-5; 11 bases are shared with TRBD2. Looked up from germline, CDR1 is SGHAT and CDR2 is FQNNGV. The CDR3 has 17 amino acids. Trimming cost V 8 bases and J 1 base; bases outside gene matches: 12. CDR3 DNA sequence: TGTGCCAGCCGGCCTAGCGGGGGGCCAGAGAGCCAAGAGACCCAGTACTTC. Its translation: CASRPSGGPESQETQYF.

CDR3 nucleotide sequence: TGTGCCAGCAGTTTAACTAGCGGCCATACAGATACGCAGTATTTT. Amino acids: CASSLTSGHTDTQYF. The rearrangement uses TRBV27 and TRBJ2-3; TRBD2 agrees at 8 bases. Germline CDR1 reads MNHEY; CDR2 reads SMNVEV (reference sequence). V lost 2 bases and J lost 3; bases outside the gene matches: 4. The CDR3 sequence is 15 residues long.

The V call is TRBV5-6, the J call TRBJ1-4; D gene uncertain. V lost 2 bases, J lost 2 bases, and 4 bases lay in between. Germline CDR1 and CDR2: SGHDT and YYEEEE. The CDR3 consists of 13 residues. The CDR3 protein is CASSFNTNEKLFF. CDR3 nucleotide sequence: TGTGCCAGCAGCTTTAACACTAATGAAAAACTGTTTTTT.

The chain is built from TRBV6-1 and TRBJ1-6; D gene uncertain. With 2 bases removed from V and 9 bases from J, the gap between germline ends came to 8 bases. The CDR3 extends over 13 amino acids. Germline V gives CDR1 MNHNS, CDR2 SASEGT. CDR3 loop: CASSESWSSPLHF. CDR3 DNA: TGTGCCAGCAGTGAAAGTTGGAGTTCACCCCTCCACTTT.